The present T cell receptor (beta chain) was sequenced within a study of response to subunit inactivated influenza vaccine (dated by TCRdb to the late 2010s). For context, the study as a whole: To follow how T cells responded to a trivalent subunit inactivated influenza vaccine, the researchers relied on deep quantitative profiling of the T cell receptor repertoire.

About this clonotype itself: The specificity of this receptor is unknown. No base quality values were provided; no much bigger clone lies one nucleotide off.

Points the paper makes about the study in general: According to the authors, only a limited number of new T cells may be recruited by each seasonal influenza vaccination.

Taken from the germline V gene, the CDR1 and CDR2 loops are MNHEY and SVGAGI. The CDR3 goes from the cysteine to the phenylalanine over 17 residues. This entry keeps only the CDR3 DNA: 51 bases, framed from base 1. The germline V and J ends show losses of 6 bases and 0 bases respectively, and no gene match explains 11 bases of the junction. The library was prepared using RT-PCR. This sample was sequenced with an Illumina HiSeq 2500. TCRdb trimmed the raw reads at Q25, called clones with MiXCR and kept productive beta chains. Each record represents a unique CDR3 protein, reported with the most common genes and DNA among its rows. A total of about 650,000 distinct CDR3 sequences appear in this sample, about 14% of them only once. Together, the top ten hold 7.5% to 8% of the sample.

The source is a man in his fifties who received an inactivated influenza vaccine. Donor details come from another sample of the same person, matched by shared clones. The material sequenced was PBMCs from blood, taken around 14 days before vaccination. Recombination joined TRBV6-5 with TRBJ1-3; 7 central nucleotides agree with TRBD1. CDR3 sequence: CASSYTTGSVSGNTIYF. In nucleotide form, the sequence is TGTGCCAGCAGCTACACGACAGGGTCAGTCTCTGGAAACACCATATATTTT.